Shown below are 13 T cell receptor beta chains from a single sample sequenced in a study of blood T cell repertoires in COVID-19. Some clones are missing from TCRdb's copy, which holds only in-frame ones; the method was immunoSEQ multiplex PCR. The table has around 300,000 clones, roughly 90% seen once. The sample consisted of PBMCs or T cells enriched from blood (not recorded which). The receptors were gathered from a woman aged 55 to 70 who had recovered from COVID-19.

The chain couples TRBV6-1 to TRBJ2-1; D unclear. The CDR3 sequence is 12 residues long. In germline, CDR1 is MNHNS, CDR2 SASEGT. The V end lost 1 base, the J end lost 8 bases, and 6 bases lay between the germline ends. The DNA of the CDR3 is TGTGCCAGCAGTGAAGACTTTTATGAGCAGTTCTTC. Protein: CASSEDFYEQFF.

CDR3 loop: CASSKAGDRVGNQPQHF. For the CDR3, the DNA is TGTGCCAGCAGCAAAGCGGGGGACAGGGTTGGGAATCAGCCCCAGCATTTT. This chain links TRBV21-1 with TRBJ1-5; TRBD1 was called by the table and not checked on the DNA. TRBV21-1 is listed as a pseudogene. The CDR3 has 17 amino acids.

Only a few counts were recorded for this clone. CDR3: CASSPPNTPSPLYEQYF. The CDR3 DNA reads as TGTGCCAGCAGCCCCCCCAACACGCCCTCCCCCCTCTACGAGCAGTACTTC. The rearrangement uses TRBV14 and TRBJ2-7; D not resolved. Between the trimmed V and J ends, which lost 4 bases and 3 bases, there was a span of 22 bases. The CDR3 has 17 residues. Germline CDR1 reads SGHDN; CDR2 reads FVKESK.

This rearrangement joins TRBV15 to TRBJ1-2; no clear D. Trimming took 3 bases from V and 8 from J, leaving 10 bases between them. The germline V gene has CDR1 LNHNV and CDR2 YYDKDF (reference sequence). The CDR3 runs to 12 residues. This CDR3 reads CATSSLTRGYTF. The CDR3 coding sequence is TGTGCCACCAGCAGCCTTACTAGGGGCTACACCTTC.

The chain is built from TRBV30 and TRBJ2-7, with TRBD2 matching 7 bases. There are 13 residues in the CDR3. With 4 bases clipped from V and 6 bases from J, the junction kept 9 bases outside the gene matches. The germline gives CDR1 GTSNPN, CDR2 SVGIG (reference sequence). CDR3 residues: CAWNGGGGGEQYF. The DNA of the CDR3 is TGTGCCTGGAATGGTGGCGGGGGAGGCGAGCAGTACTTC. The whole variable domain, filled in from reference TRBV30 and TRBJ2-7, reads SQTIHQWPATLVQPVGSPLSLECTVEGTSNPNLYWYRQAAGRGLQLLFYSVGIGQISSEVPQNLSASRPQDRQFILSSKKLLLSDSGFYLCAWNGGGGGEQYFGPGTRLTVT.

V and J are TRBV27 and TRBJ2-1; D ambiguous. Per germline, CDR1 MNHEY and CDR2 SMNVEV (reference sequence). V gave up 3 bases and J gave up 4 bases, with 16 bases separating them. The CDR3 is made up of 16 amino acids. The CDR3 sequence is CASSLPPLPRYNEQFF. CDR3 in DNA: TGTGCCAGCAGTTTGCCCCCTCTCCCTAGGTACAATGAGCAGTTCTTC.

The rearrangement uses TRBV24-1 and TRBJ1-1; a possible D gene is TRBD1 (6 bases). This CDR3 region has 14 residues. Germline CDR1 reads KGHDR; CDR2 reads SFDVKD. V was clipped by 8 bases and J by 0 bases, with 12 bases between them. In nucleotides, the CDR3 is TGTGCCACCAAAGGGGGTGGCATGAACACTGAAGCTTTCTTT. Translating gives CATKGGGMNTEAFF.

This clone came up a few times. The rearrangement links TRBV12-5 to TRBJ2-1; 9 bases fit TRBD1. The CDR3 has 16 amino acids. CDR1 and CDR2 (germline): LGHNT, FRNRAP. Trimming took 4 bases from V and 10 from J; bases not matched to a gene: 14. Here the CDR3 reads CASGSLLGQGKGEQFF. DNA for the CDR3: TGTGCTAGTGGTTCCCTACTGGGACAGGGCAAAGGGGAGCAGTTCTTC.

This sequence joins TRBV21-1 and TRBJ1-2; no DNA check was done on the table's D call, TRBD1. TRBV21-1 has pseudogene status. CDR3 length: 13 amino acids. The DNA of the CDR3 is TGTGCCAGCGGAATTCACAGGGGGGGCGGCTACACCTTC. It yields the protein CASGIHRGGGYTF.

The genes are TRBV5-4 and TRBJ1-6; D is possibly TRBD1 (5 bases). Germline-derived CDR1 and CDR2 are SGHNT and YYREEE (reference sequence). Deletions cut 2 bases from V and 6 bases from J, with 12 bases between. The CDR3 covers 15 residues. The CDR3 DNA reads as TGTGCCAGCAGCTTACGGAGCGGGGCTAATTCACCCCTCCACTTT. This gives the protein CASSLRSGANSPLHF.

The CDR3, as DNA: TGTGCCAGCAGTTTCGGGGGGCAAGAGACCCAGTACTTC. Amino acids: CASSFGGQETQYF. J is TRBJ2-5 and V is TRBV28, with 7 bases lining up with TRBD2. The CDR3 loop spans 13 amino acids. The V segment lost 3 bases and the J segment 2 bases; nucleotides outside the gene matches: 0. The germline V gene has CDR1 MDHEN and CDR2 SYDVKM.

This chain connects TRBV9 to TRBJ1-3; 7 nucleotides agree with TRBD1. The CDR3 runs 14 residues. The J segment lost 2 bases and the V segment lost 5 bases, leaving 4 bases of the junction unmatched. Germline CDR1 is SGDLS and CDR2 is YYNGEE. The CDR3 nucleotides are TGTGCCAGCAGAACAGGGGAGGCTGGAAACACCATATATTTT. This encodes CASRTGEAGNTIYF.

This clone was seen a handful of times. For the CDR3, the DNA is TGTGCCAGTAGCGGACTTTTAAGTGAGGGATCCTACGAGCAGTACTTC. This translates into CASSGLLSEGSYEQYF. The chain employs TRBV19 and TRBJ2-7; TRBD2 is a possible D gene (5 bases). Deletions cut 6 bases from V and 1 base from J, with 19 bases between. Germline assignment: CDR1 LNHDA and CDR2 SQIVND (reference sequence). The CDR3 consists of 16 residues.